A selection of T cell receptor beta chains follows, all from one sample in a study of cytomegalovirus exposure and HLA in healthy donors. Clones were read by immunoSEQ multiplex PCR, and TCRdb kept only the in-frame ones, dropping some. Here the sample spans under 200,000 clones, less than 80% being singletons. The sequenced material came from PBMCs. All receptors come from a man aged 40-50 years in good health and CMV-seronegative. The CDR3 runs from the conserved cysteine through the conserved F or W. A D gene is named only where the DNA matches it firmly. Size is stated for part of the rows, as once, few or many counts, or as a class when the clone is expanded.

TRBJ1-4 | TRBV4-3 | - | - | TGCGCCAGCAGCCAAGGTGAGACAATCCGTGGAGGGAAACTGTTTTTT | CASSQGETIRGGKLFF
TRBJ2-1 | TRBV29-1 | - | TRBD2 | TGCAGCGTTGGCGGACTAGCGGGAGAACGGGAGCAGTTCTTC | CSVGGLAGEREQFF
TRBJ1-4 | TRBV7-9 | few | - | TGTGCCAGCAGCTTATCGGCCGGGTTGGAAAAACTGTTTTTT | CASSLSAGLEKLFF
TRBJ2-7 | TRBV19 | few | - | TGTGCCAGTAGTATATCGGCGGGAAAAGTTTCAAGGTCCTACGAGCAGTACTTC | CASSISAGKVSRSYEQYF
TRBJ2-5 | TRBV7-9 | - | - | TGTGCCAGCAGGGCCCGCGGATTCCCTACACAAGAGACCCAGTACTTC | CASRARGFPTQETQYF
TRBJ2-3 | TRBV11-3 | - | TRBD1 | TGTGCCAGCAGCACGCTGACAGGGGGCACAGATACGCAGTATTTT | CASSTLTGGTDTQYF
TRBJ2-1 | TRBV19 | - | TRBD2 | TGTGCCAGTACTAGCGGGAGTACCTACAATGAGCAGTTCTTC | CASTSGSTYNEQFF
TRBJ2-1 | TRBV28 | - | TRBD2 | TGTGCCAGCACCCTAGCGGGAGTATCCTACAATGAGCAGTTCTTC | CASTLAGVSYNEQFF
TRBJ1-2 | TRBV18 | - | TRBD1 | TGTGCCAGCTCACCACAGAGGGGGCGGTTTAACTATGGCTACACCTTC | CASSPQRGRFNYGYTF
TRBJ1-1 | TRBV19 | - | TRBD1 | TGTGCCAGTAGTAACCGACAGGGGCGGGGGACCACTGAAGCTTTCTTT | CASSNRQGRGTTEAFF
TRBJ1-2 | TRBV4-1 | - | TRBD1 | TGCGCCAGCAGGCGACCGGGACAGGGGGCGGATGGCTACACCTTC | CASRRPGQGADGYTF
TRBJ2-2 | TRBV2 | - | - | TGTGCCAGCAGTGAACGGTCGCCGGGGAACACCGGGGAGCTGTTTTTT | CASSERSPGNTGELFF
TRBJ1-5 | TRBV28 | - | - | TGTGCCAGCAGTTTATGGGGAGGGAGCGGGCAGCCCCAGCATTTT | CASSLWGGSGQPQHF
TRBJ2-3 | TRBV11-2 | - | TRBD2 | TGTGCCAGCAGCTCCGGGGGGGCGGCAGATACGCAGTATTTT | CASSSGGAADTQYF
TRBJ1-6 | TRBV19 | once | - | TGTGCCAGTAGTTTTCGGGGAAGGAGTTCACCCCTCCACTTT | CASSFRGRSSPLHF
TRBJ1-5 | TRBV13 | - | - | TGTGCCAGCAGCTTAGGAAGGGGCTTACAGCCCCAGCATTTT | CASSLGRGLQPQHF
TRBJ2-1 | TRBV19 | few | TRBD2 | TGTGCCAGTCATACGGGAGGCCCTTACAATGAGCAGTTCTTC | CASHTGGPYNEQFF
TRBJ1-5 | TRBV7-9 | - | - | TGTTCCAGCAGTCCGCGTGACACAAATCAGCCCCAGCATTTT | CSSSPRDTNQPQHF
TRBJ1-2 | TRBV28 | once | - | TGTGCCAGCAACACAGGATATGGCTACACCTTC | CASNTGYGYTF
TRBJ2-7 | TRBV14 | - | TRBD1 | TGTGCCTCCCAGGCACAGGGGCCTTTCTCCCGCTCCTACGAGCAGTACTTC | CASQAQGPFSRSYEQYF
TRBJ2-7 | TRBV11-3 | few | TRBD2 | TGTGCCAGCAGCTTAGGCAGTAGCGGGAACCCCGAGCAGTACTTC | CASSLGSSGNPEQYF
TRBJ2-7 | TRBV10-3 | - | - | TGTGCCATCAGTGTACGGGGCGCGGCGGGAAAGCCTCACGAGCAGTACTTC | CAISVRGAAGKPHEQYF
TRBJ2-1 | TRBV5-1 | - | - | TGCGCCAGCAGCTTGGCCCCGAGCTCCTACAATGAGCAGTTCTTC | CASSLAPSSYNEQFF
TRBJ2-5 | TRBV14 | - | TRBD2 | TGTGCCAGCAGCCAAGGGGGGGGAGAGACCCAGTACTTC | CASSQGGGETQYF
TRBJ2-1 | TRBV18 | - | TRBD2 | TGTGCCAGCTCACTTTCGCCGAGGACTAGCCACAATGAGCAGTTCTTC | CASSLSPRTSHNEQFF
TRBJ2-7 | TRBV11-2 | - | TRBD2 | TGTGCCAGCAGCCTCCCACTAGCGGGAGCCGAGCAGTACTTC | CASSLPLAGAEQYF
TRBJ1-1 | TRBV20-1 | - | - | TGCAGTGCTAGAGAAGACAGAAGAGCTTTCTTT | CSAREDRRAFF
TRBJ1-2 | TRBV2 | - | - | TGTGCCAGCAGTGAAGACAGATTCTATGGCTACACCTTC | CASSEDRFYGYTF
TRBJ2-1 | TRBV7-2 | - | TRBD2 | TGTGCCAGCAGCTCGGGACTAGAGCAGTTCTTC | CASSSGLEQFF
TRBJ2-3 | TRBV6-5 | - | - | TGTGCCAGCAGCCCTAGGACAGGCACAGATACGCAGTATTTT | CASSPRTGTDTQYF
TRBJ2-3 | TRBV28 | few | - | TGTGCCAGCAGCCACCCACAGAGCACAGATACGCAGTATTTT | CASSHPQSTDTQYF
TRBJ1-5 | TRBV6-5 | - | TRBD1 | TGTGCCAGCAAAAAGGGGGACAGGGATCAGCCCCAGCATTTT | CASKKGDRDQPQHF
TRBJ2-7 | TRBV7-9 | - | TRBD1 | TGTGCCAGCAGCTTAGGGGACAGAGCCTCCTACGAGCAGTACTTC | CASSLGDRASYEQYF
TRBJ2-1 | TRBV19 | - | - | TGTGCCAGTAGTACCTGGGACAACGTGGCCCCTTACAATGAGCAGTTCTTC | CASSTWDNVAPYNEQFF